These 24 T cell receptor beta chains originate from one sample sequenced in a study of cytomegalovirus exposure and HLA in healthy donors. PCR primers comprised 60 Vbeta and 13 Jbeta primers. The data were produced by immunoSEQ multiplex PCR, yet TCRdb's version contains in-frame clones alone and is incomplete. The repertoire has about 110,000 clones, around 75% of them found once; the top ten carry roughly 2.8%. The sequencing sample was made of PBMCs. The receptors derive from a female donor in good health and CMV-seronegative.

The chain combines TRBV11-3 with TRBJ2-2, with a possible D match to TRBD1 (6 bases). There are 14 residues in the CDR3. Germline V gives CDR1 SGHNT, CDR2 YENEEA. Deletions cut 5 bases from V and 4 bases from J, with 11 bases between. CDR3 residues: CASSATGFTGELFF. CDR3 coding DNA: TGTGCCAGCAGCGCTACAGGGTTCACCGGGGAGCTGTTTTTT. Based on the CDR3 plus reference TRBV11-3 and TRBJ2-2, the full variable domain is EAGVVQSPRYKIIEKKQPVAFWCNPISGHNTLYWYLQNLGQGPELLIRYENEEAVDDSQLPKDRFSAERLKGVDSTLKIQPAELGDSAVYLCASSATGFTGELFFGEGSRLTVL.

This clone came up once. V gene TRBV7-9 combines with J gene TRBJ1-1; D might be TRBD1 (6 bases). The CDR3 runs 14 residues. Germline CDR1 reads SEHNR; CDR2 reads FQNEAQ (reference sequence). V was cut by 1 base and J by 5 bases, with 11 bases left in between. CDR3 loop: CASSLGRGGTEAFF. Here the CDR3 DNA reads TGTGCCAGCAGCTTAGGCAGGGGTGGGACTGAAGCTTTCTTT.

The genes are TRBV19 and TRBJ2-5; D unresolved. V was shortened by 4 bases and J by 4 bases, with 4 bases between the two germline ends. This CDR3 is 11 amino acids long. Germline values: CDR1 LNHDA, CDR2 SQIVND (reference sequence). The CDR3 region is CASSSGETQYF. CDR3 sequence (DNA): TGTGCCAGTAGTAGCGGAGAGACCCAGTACTTC.

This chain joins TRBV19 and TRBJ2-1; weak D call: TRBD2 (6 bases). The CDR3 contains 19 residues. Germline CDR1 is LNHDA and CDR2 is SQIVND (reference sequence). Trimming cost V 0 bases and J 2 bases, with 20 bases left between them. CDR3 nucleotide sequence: TGTGCCAGTAGTATAGAGCTTAACCCGCGGGGAGCCACCTACAATGAGCAGTTCTTC. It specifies CASSIELNPRGATYNEQFF.

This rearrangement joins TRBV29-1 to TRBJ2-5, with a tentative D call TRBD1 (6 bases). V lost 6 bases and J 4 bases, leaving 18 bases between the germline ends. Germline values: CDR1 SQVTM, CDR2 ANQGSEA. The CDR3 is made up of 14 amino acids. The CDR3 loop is CSVAPTGSRETQYF. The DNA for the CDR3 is TGCAGCGTCGCCCCCACAGGGTCCCGAGAGACCCAGTACTTC.

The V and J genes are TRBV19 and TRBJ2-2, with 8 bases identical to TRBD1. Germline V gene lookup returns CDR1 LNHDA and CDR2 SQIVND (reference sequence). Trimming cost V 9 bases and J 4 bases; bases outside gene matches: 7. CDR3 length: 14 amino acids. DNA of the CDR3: TGTGCCAGCGACCCAGGGGGCGGCACCGGGGAGCTGTTTTTT. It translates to CASDPGGGTGELFF.

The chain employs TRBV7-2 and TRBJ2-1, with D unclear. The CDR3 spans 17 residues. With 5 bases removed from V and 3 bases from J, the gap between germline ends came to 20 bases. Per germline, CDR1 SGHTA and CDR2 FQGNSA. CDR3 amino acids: CASSPSPERNVYNEQFF. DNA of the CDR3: TGTGCCAGCAGCCCCTCTCCGGAGCGCAACGTCTACAATGAGCAGTTCTTC.

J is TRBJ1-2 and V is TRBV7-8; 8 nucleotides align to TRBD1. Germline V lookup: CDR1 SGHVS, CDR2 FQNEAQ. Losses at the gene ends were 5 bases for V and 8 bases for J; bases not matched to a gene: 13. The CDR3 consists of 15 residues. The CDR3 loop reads CASSIFGAGGEGYTF. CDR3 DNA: TGTGCCAGCAGCATCTTTGGGGCAGGGGGCGAGGGCTACACCTTC.

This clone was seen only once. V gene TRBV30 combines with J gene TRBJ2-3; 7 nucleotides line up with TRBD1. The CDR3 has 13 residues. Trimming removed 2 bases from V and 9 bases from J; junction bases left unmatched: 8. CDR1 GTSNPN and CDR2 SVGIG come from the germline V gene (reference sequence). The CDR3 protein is CAWSRRQGDTQYF. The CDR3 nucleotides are TGTGCCTGGAGTAGAAGGCAGGGGGACACGCAGTATTTT.

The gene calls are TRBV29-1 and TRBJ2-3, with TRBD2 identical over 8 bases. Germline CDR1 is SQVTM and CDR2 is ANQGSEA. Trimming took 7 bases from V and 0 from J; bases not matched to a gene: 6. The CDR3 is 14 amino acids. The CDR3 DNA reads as TGCAGCGCCCAAACTAGCGGAAGCACAGATACGCAGTATTTT. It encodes CSAQTSGSTDTQYF.

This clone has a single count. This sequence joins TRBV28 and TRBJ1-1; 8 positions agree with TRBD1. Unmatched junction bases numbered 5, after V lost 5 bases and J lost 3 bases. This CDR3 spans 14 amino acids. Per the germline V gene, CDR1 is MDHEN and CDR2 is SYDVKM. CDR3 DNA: TGTGCCAGCAGTCCGGACAGGGAGGACACTGAAGCTTTCTTT. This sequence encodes CASSPDREDTEAFF.

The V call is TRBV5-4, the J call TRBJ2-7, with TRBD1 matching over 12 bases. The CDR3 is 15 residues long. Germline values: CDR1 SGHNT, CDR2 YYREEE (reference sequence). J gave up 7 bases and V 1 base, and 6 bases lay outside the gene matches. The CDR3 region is CASSLPGQGALEQYF. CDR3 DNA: TGTGCCAGCAGCTTGCCGGGACAGGGGGCGCTTGAGCAGTACTTC. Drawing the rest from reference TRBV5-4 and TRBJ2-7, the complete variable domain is ETGVTQSPTHLIKTRGQQVTLRCSSQSGHNTVSWYQQALGQGPQFIFQYYREEENGRGNFPPRFSGLQFPNYSSELNVNALELDDSALYLCASSLPGQGALEQYFGPGTRLTVT.

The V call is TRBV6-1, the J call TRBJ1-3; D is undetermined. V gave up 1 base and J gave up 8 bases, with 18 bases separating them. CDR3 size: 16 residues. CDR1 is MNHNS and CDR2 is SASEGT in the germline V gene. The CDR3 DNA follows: TGTGCCAGCAGTGAAGTATGGAAGACAAGCGGAGACACCATATATTTT. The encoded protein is CASSEVWKTSGDTIYF.

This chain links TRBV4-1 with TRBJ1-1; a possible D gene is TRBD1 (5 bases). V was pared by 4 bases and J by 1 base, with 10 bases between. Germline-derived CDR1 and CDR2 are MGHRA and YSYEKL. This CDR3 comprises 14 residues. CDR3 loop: CASSLRGWNTEAFF. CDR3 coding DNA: TGCGCCAGCAGCCTTCGGGGGTGGAACACTGAAGCTTTCTTT.

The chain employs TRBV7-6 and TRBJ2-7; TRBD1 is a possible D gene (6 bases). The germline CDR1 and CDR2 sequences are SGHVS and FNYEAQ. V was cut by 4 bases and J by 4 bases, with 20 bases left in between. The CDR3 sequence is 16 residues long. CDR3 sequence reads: CASSSPTKGGRYEQYF. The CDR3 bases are TGTGCCAGCAGCTCCCCTACTAAAGGGGGAAGGTACGAGCAGTACTTC. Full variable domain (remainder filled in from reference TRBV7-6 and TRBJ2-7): GAGVSQSPRYKVTKRGQDVALRCDPISGHVSLYWYRQALGQGPEFLTYFNYEAQQDKSGLPNDRFSAERPEGSISTLTIQRTEQRDSAMYRCASSSPTKGGRYEQYFGPGTRLTVT.

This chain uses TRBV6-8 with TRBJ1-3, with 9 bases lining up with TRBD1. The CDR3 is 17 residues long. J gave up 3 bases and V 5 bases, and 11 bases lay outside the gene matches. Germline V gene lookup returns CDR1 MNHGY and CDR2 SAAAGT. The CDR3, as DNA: TGTGCCAGCAGTCTCAGACGGGACAGGGCACATGGAAACACCATATATTTT. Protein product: CASSLRRDRAHGNTIYF.

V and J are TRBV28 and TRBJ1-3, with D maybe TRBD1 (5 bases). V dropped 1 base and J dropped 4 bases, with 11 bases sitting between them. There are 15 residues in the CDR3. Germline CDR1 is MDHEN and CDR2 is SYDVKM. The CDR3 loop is CASSLLLTVGNTIYF. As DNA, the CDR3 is TGTGCCAGCAGTTTATTGCTGACAGTGGGAAACACCATATATTTT.

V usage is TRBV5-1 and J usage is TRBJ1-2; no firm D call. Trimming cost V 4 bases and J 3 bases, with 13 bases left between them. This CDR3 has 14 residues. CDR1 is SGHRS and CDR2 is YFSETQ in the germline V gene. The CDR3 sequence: CASSRSTADYGYTF. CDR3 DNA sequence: TGCGCCAGCAGCCGGTCGACTGCAGACTATGGCTACACCTTC.

The CDR3 DNA follows: TGTGCCAGCAGCTTGCAGGGACAGCAAGAGACCCAGTACTTC. It translates to CASSLQGQQETQYF. The V and J genes are TRBV11-2 and TRBJ2-5, with 7 bases matching TRBD1. This CDR3 comprises 14 residues. With 3 bases clipped from V and 2 bases from J, the junction kept 3 bases outside the gene matches. The germline CDR1 and CDR2 sequences are SGHAT and FQNNGV.

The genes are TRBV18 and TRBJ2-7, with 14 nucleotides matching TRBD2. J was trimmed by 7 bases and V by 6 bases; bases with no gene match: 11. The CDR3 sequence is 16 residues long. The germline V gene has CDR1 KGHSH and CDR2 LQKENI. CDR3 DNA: TGTGCCAGCTCCCCCGGACTAGCGGGGGGTCGGGGGGAGCAGTACTTC. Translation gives CASSPGLAGGRGEQYF. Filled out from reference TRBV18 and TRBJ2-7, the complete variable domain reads NAGVMQNPRHLVRRRGQEARLRCSPMKGHSHVYWYRQLPEEGLKFMVYLQKENIIDESGMPKERFSAEFPKEGPSILRIQQVVRGDSAAYFCASSPGLAGGRGEQYFGPGTRLTVT.

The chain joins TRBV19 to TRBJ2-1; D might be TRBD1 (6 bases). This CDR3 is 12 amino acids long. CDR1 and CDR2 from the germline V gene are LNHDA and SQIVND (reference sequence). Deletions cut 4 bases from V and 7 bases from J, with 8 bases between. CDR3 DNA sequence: TGTGCCAGTAGTAAAACAGGGAATGAGCAGTTCTTC. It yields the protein CASSKTGNEQFF.

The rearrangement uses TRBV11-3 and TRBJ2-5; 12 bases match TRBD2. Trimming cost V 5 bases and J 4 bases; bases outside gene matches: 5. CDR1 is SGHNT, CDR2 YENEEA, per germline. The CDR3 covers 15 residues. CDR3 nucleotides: TGTGCCAGCAGCACCCTAGCGGGAGGGGGAGAGACCCAGTACTTC. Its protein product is CASSTLAGGGETQYF.

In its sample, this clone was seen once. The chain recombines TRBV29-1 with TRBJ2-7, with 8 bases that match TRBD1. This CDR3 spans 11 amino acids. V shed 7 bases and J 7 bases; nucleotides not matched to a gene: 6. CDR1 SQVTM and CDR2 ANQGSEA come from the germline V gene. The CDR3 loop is CSGGQVGEQYF. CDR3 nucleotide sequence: TGCAGCGGGGGACAGGTCGGGGAGCAGTACTTC.

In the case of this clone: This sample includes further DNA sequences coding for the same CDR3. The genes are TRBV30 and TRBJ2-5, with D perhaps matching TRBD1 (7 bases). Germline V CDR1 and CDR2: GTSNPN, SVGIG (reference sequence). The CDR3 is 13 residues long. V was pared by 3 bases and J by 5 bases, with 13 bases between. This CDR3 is CAWSPGGRETQYF. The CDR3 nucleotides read TGTGCCTGGAGCCCAGGGGGGCGGGAGACCCAGTACTTC.